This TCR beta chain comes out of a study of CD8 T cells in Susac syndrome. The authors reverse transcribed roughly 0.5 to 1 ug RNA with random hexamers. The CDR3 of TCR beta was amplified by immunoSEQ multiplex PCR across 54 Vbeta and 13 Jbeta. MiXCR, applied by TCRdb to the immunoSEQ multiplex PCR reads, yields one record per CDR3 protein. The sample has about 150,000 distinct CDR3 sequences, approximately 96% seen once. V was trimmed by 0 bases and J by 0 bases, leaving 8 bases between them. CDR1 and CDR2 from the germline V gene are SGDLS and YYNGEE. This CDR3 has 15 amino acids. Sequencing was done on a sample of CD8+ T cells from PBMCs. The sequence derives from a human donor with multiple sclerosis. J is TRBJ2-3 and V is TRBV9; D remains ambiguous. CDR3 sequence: CASSVASLSTDTQYF. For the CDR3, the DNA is TGTGCCAGCAGCGTAGCCAGCCTGAGCACAGATACGCAGTATTTT.